This T cell receptor beta chain derives from a study of beta chain features in type 1 diabetes. The study, taken as a whole, reports: The similarity of naive, central memory and Treg TCRB repertoires appeared greater among patients than among healthy donors. Moderate but significant shortening of TCRB CDR3s was recorded in all four CD4+ subsets from Type 1 diabetes patients.

Sequencing targeted expressed TCRB transcripts, as all isolated RNA had been reverse transcribed. The table came from immunoSEQ multiplex PCR; TCRdb's copy has only in-frame clones and leaves some out. There are 350,000 to 400,000 clones in the sample; approximately 12% occur only once, and 0.01% lies in the top ten. This clone has only a few counts. Its antigen is unknown. CDR1 and CDR2 (germline): SQVTM, ANQGSEA. The CDR3 sequence is 12 residues long. Trimming left V 6 bases short and J 4 bases short, with 12 bases between. V gene TRBV29-1 combines with J gene TRBJ1-2, with D possibly being TRBD1 (5 bases). The origin of this receptor is a woman aged 18-29 years with type 1 diabetes. The sample consisted of naive CD4+ T cells from blood. CDR3 residues: CSVYLQGYGYTF. The CDR3 nucleotides read TGCAGCGTATATCTTCAGGGCTATGGCTACACCTTC.